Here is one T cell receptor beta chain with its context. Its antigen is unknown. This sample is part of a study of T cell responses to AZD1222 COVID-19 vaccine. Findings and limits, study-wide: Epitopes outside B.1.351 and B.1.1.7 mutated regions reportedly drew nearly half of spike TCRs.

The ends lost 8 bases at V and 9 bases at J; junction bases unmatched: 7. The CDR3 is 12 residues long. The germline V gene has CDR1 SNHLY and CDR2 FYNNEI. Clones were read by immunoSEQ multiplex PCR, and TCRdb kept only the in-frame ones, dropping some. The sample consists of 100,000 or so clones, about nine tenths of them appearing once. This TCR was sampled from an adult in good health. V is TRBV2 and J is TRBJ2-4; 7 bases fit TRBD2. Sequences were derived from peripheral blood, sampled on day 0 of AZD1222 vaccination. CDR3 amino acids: CASGLGESIQYF. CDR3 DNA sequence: TGTGCCAGCGGACTAGGGGAAAGCATTCAGTACTTC.